This passage covers 32 T cell receptor beta chains from one sample sequenced in a study of graft-versus-host responses after intestinal transplantation. The protocol was immunoSEQ multiplex PCR, while the TCRdb copy is restricted to in-frame clones and leaves out a portion. The repertoire holds about 70,000 clones, over 70% seen once, with 0.35% to 0.4% in the top ten. These receptors have no identified antigens. The sequences come from unstimulated CD4+ T cells sorted from spleen or lymph node cells, collected before transplant. The receptors come from a human donor who was the organ donor for an intestinal transplant.

J is TRBJ1-1 and V is TRBV6-5; no clear D. The CDR3 loop spans 13 amino acids. Trimming shortened V by 5 bases and J by 1 base, and 8 bases separated the two germline ends. Germline V gene data show CDR1 as MNHEY and CDR2 as SVGAGI. In DNA, the CDR3 is TGTGCCAGCAGTCCGCGGGAGAACACTGAAGCTTTCTTT. This encodes CASSPRENTEAFF.

The chain uses TRBV5-6 and TRBJ1-2, with TRBD1 matching 8 bases. The CDR3 totals 13 residues. Unmatched junction bases numbered 8, after V lost 5 bases and J lost 8 bases. CDR1 is SGHDT, CDR2 YYEEEE, per germline. The CDR3, as DNA: TGTGCCAGCAGACAGGGACAGGCTCGAGGCTACACCTTC. It specifies CASRQGQARGYTF.

This clone occurred a few times. The chain recombines TRBV7-6 with TRBJ1-6, with a weak D call TRBD1 (6 bases). Between the trimmed V and J ends, which lost 1 base and 6 bases, there was a span of 16 bases. CDR1 and CDR2 (germline): SGHVS, FNYEAQ. This CDR3 is built from 17 residues. The CDR3 coding sequence is TGTGCCAGCAGCTTAGGTTACCCAGGGGCTGGTAATTCACCCCTCCACTTT. As protein: CASSLGYPGAGNSPLHF.

The chain employs TRBV4-1 and TRBJ2-1; D call uncertain. Trimming took 0 bases from V and 0 from J, leaving 9 bases between them. From germline, CDR1 is MGHRA and CDR2 YSYEKL. This CDR3 has 16 amino acids. Written as DNA, the CDR3 is TGCGCCAGCAGCCAAGATCGGGTCTCCTCCTACAATGAGCAGTTCTTC. Its translation: CASSQDRVSSYNEQFF.

V is TRBV7-2 and J is TRBJ1-6, with TRBD1 identical over 7 bases. J gave up 14 bases and V 5 bases, and 21 bases lay outside the gene matches. The CDR3 contains 17 residues. Germline-derived CDR1 and CDR2 are SGHTA and FQGNSA. CDR3 residues: CASSVLGQGGASPSLHF. As DNA, the CDR3 is TGTGCCAGCAGCGTTCTGGGACAAGGGGGCGCTTCTCCTTCCCTCCACTTT.

The rearrangement joins TRBV27 to TRBJ1-5; no clear D. The CDR3 runs to 13 residues. Trimming took off 2 bases at V and 4 bases at J, with 6 bases between the two ends. Germline V gene lookup returns CDR1 MNHEY and CDR2 SMNVEV (reference sequence). The CDR3 bases are TGTGCCAGCAGTTTAGTTCCTAATCAGCCCCAGCATTTT. Protein sequence: CASSLVPNQPQHF.

This clone was seen once. The CDR3 sequence: CASRDFTGQKTIEAFF. CDR3 coding DNA: TGTGCCAGCAGGGACTTCACGGGACAGAAAACTATCGAAGCTTTCTTT. The V gene is TRBV9, the J gene TRBJ1-1; the match to TRBD1 covers 7 bases. V gave up 5 bases and J gave up 8 bases; unmatched junction bases: 18. The CDR3 spans 16 residues. Germline lookup yields CDR1 SGDLS and CDR2 YYNGEE. Using reference TRBV9 and TRBJ1-1 for the parts outside the CDR3, the full variable domain is DSGVTQTPKHLITATGQRVTLRCSPRSGDLSVYWYQQSLDQGLQFLIQYYNGEERAKGNILERFSAQQFPDLHSELNLSSLELGDSALYFCASRDFTGQKTIEAFFGQGTRLTVV.

V usage is TRBV5-1 and J usage is TRBJ2-5, with 9 bases that match TRBD2. Germline V gene data show CDR1 as SGHRS and CDR2 as YFSETQ. There are 17 residues in the CDR3. V was pared by 7 bases and J by 5 bases, with 18 bases of the junction left unmatched. The CDR3 DNA sequence: TGCGCCAGCTGGGACGCTTGGGCGGGGGGGATCGGCGAGACCCAGTACTTC. Protein product: CASWDAWAGGIGETQYF.

The V and J genes are TRBV19 and TRBJ2-2; TRBD2 agrees at 12 bases. Germline CDR1 is LNHDA and CDR2 is SQIVND (reference sequence). The CDR3 sequence is 16 residues long. V gave up 5 bases and J gave up 3 bases; unmatched junction bases: 4. CDR3 coding DNA: TGTGCCAGTAGTGCCAGACTAGCGGGGGACACCGGGGAGCTGTTTTTT. Translating gives CASSARLAGDTGELFF.

CDR3 nucleotides: TGTGCCACCATGGACAGGAACTATGGCTACACCTTC. Translated, it gives CATMDRNYGYTF. The V and J genes are TRBV6-4 and TRBJ1-2, with 7 bases aligning to TRBD1. With 10 bases clipped from V and 2 bases from J, the junction kept 4 bases outside the gene matches. CDR3 length equals 12 residues. From germline, CDR1 is MRHNA and CDR2 SNTAGT.

This clone has just a few counts. This chain uses TRBV10-3 with TRBJ2-5, with 7 bases matching TRBD2. The CDR3 totals 13 residues. The ends lost 6 bases at V and 4 bases at J; junction bases unmatched: 5. In germline, CDR1 is ENHRY, CDR2 SYGVKD. In DNA form, the CDR3 reads TGTGCCATCAGCGGGGGGTTGAGAGAGACCCAGTACTTC. It specifies CAISGGLRETQYF.

CDR3 in amino acids: CASSPDRVEKLFF. The CDR3 region has the DNA TGCGCCAGCAGCCCGGACAGGGTCGAAAAACTGTTTTTT. The V call is TRBV5-1, the J call TRBJ1-4, with 8 nucleotides matching TRBD1. Germline CDR1 SGHRS, CDR2 YFSETQ. The CDR3 is 13 amino acids. Trimming removed 4 bases from V and 8 bases from J; junction bases left unmatched: 4.

This sequence joins TRBV29-1 and TRBJ1-1; D gene uncertain. The CDR3 runs 12 residues. V was trimmed by 4 bases and J by 1 base, leaving 7 bases between them. Germline CDR1 is SQVTM and CDR2 is ANQGSEA. CDR3 protein: CSVGGRNTEAFF. CDR3 coding DNA: TGCAGCGTTGGTGGGAGGAACACTGAAGCTTTCTTT.

The rearrangement joins TRBV19 to TRBJ1-6; 9 positions agree with TRBD1. V lost 8 bases, J lost 7 bases, and 9 bases stayed unmatched. The germline V gene encodes CDR1 LNHDA and CDR2 SQIVND (reference sequence). The CDR3 spans 15 residues. Here the CDR3 reads CASAGTGWQNSPLHF. CDR3 nucleotide sequence: TGTGCCAGTGCCGGGACAGGGTGGCAAAATTCACCCCTCCACTTT.

The V and J genes are TRBV4-2 and TRBJ1-1; no clear D gene. This CDR3 contains 16 residues. V was shortened by 1 base and J by 0 bases, with 12 bases between the two germline ends. The germline V gene encodes CDR1 LGHNA and CDR2 YNFKEQ. CDR3 in amino acids: CASSQGARVLNTEAFF. The CDR3 DNA sequence: TGTGCCAGCAGCCAAGGGGCGAGGGTGTTGAACACTGAAGCTTTCTTT.

CDR3 residues: CASSNAGGGYTQYF. CDR3 DNA: TGTGCCAGTAGTAATGCAGGGGGCGGATATACGCAGTATTTT. This chain links TRBV19 with TRBJ2-3; TRBD1 matches at 8 bases. The ends lost 4 bases at V and 7 bases at J; junction bases unmatched: 7. CDR3 length: 14 residues. Germline CDR1 LNHDA, CDR2 SQIVND (reference sequence). The variable domain in full, completed from reference TRBV19 and TRBJ2-3, reads DGGITQSPKYLFRKEGQNVTLSCEQNLNHDAMYWYRQDPGQGLRLIYYSQIVNDFQKGDIAEGYSVSREKKESFPLTVTSAQKNPTAFYLCASSNAGGGYTQYFGPGTRLTVL.

CDR3 sequence reads: CASRTGTATEAFF. The DNA for the CDR3 is TGTGCCAGCAGAACCGGGACAGCCACTGAAGCTTTCTTT. The gene calls are TRBV7-2 and TRBJ1-1; 7 nucleotides match TRBD1. The germline V gene has CDR1 SGHTA and CDR2 FQGNSA. V lost 6 bases to trimming and J lost 4 bases; unmatched junction nucleotides: 5. The CDR3 totals 13 residues.

This clone occurred once. The chain couples TRBV9 to TRBJ1-1; TRBD1 is a possible D gene (5 bases). Germline assignment: CDR1 SGDLS and CDR2 YYNGEE. The CDR3 extends over 13 amino acids. Trimming left V 2 bases short and J 1 base short, with 6 bases between. The CDR3 loop is CASSVTGNTEAFF. In nucleotides, the CDR3 is TGTGCCAGCAGCGTCACAGGGAACACTGAAGCTTTCTTT.

The chain employs TRBV5-1 and TRBJ1-1; 7 bases match TRBD1. V was pared by 6 bases and J by 0 bases, with 2 bases of the junction left unmatched. Germline lookup yields CDR1 SGHRS and CDR2 YFSETQ. This CDR3 spans 13 amino acids. CDR3 in amino acids: CASKGQMNTEAFF. The CDR3 nucleotides read TGCGCCAGCAAGGGACAGATGAACACTGAAGCTTTCTTT.

This chain uses TRBV15 with TRBJ1-1; D unclear. The CDR3 is 19 residues long. CDR1 and CDR2 from the germline V gene are LNHNV and YYDKDF (reference sequence). The V gene lost 0 bases and the J gene lost 0 bases, with 20 bases spanning the gap. The CDR3 protein is CATSRDPPRTRVLNTEAFF. CDR3 DNA sequence: TGTGCCACCAGCAGAGACCCCCCGCGCACCCGGGTCCTGAACACTGAAGCTTTCTTT.

The chain is built from TRBV18 and TRBJ1-5; the D is unclear. Trimming cost V 3 bases and J 0 bases, with 9 bases left between them. Germline V gene data show CDR1 as KGHSH and CDR2 as LQKENI. This CDR3 contains 15 residues. CDR3 in DNA: TGTGCCAGCTCACCCGTCGAGAATAGCAATCAGCCCCAGCATTTT. This sequence encodes CASSPVENSNQPQHF.

CDR3 bases: TGTGCCAGCAGAGGACAGCTACAAGAGACCCAGTACTTC. It yields the protein CASRGQLQETQYF. The chain combines TRBV25-1 with TRBJ2-5, with D perhaps matching TRBD1 (6 bases). Trimming stripped 6 bases from V and 2 bases from J, with 10 bases between. In germline, CDR1 is MGHDK, CDR2 SYGVNS. The CDR3 extends over 13 amino acids.

This clone turned up a few times. The rearrangement links TRBV11-3 to TRBJ2-2, with TRBD1 as a possible D gene (5 bases). Germline V gene lookup returns CDR1 SGHNT and CDR2 YENEEA. The CDR3 is 16 residues long. V dropped 1 base and J dropped 3 bases, with 12 bases sitting between them. The CDR3 reads CASSLVIGADTGELFF. Here the CDR3 DNA reads TGTGCCAGCAGCTTAGTCATAGGGGCGGACACCGGGGAGCTGTTTTTT.

The chain employs TRBV5-1 and TRBJ2-1, with 8 bases matching TRBD1. Germline V gene lookup returns CDR1 SGHRS and CDR2 YFSETQ. The CDR3 extends over 16 amino acids. V was clipped by 0 bases and J by 7 bases; unmatched bases: 9. CDR3 DNA sequence: TGCGCCAGCAGCTTGGCCACGAAGACAGGGGTTAATGAGCAGTTCTTC. This codes for CASSLATKTGVNEQFF. Drawing the rest from reference TRBV5-1 and TRBJ2-1, the complete variable domain is KAGVTQTPRYLIKTRGQQVTLSCSPISGHRSVSWYQQTPGQGLQFLFEYFSETQRNKGNFPGRFSGRQFSNSRSEMNVSTLELGDSALYLCASSLATKTGVNEQFFGPGTRLTVL.

This sequence joins TRBV9 and TRBJ1-3; D possibly corresponds to TRBD1 (5 bases). Trimming took off 6 bases at V and 2 bases at J, with 12 bases between the two ends. Germline V gene lookup returns CDR1 SGDLS and CDR2 YYNGEE. The CDR3 loop spans 14 amino acids. The CDR3 nucleotides read TGTGCCAGCACCCAGGAAGGGGCTGGAAACACCATATATTTT. Its translation is CASTQEGAGNTIYF.

The chain uses TRBV28 and TRBJ1-1; D is undetermined. The germline V gene has CDR1 MDHEN and CDR2 SYDVKM. The CDR3 contains 15 residues. V was cut by 2 bases and J by 1 base, with 11 bases left in between. The CDR3 bases are TGTGCCAGCAGTTTAATCCTTGGAGGGAACACTGAAGCTTTCTTT. Encoded protein: CASSLILGGNTEAFF.

The V call is TRBV27, the J call TRBJ2-1; 10 bases agree with TRBD1. V lost 4 bases to trimming and J lost 8 bases; unmatched junction nucleotides: 11. The CDR3 covers 16 residues. Germline loops: CDR1 MNHEY, CDR2 SMNVEV (reference sequence). The CDR3: CASSSSGQGTPYEQFF. CDR3 bases: TGTGCCAGCAGTTCCTCGGGACAGGGGACCCCCTATGAGCAGTTCTTC.

This clone has just one count. The CDR3 DNA follows: TGCGCCAGCAGCCAAGTCTTGGGAGACACTGAAGCTTTCTTT. It codes for CASSQVLGDTEAFF. This chain links TRBV4-1 with TRBJ1-1; no clear D gene. Germline V gene sequence: CDR1 MGHRA, CDR2 YSYEKL. CDR3 length equals 14 residues. Trimming pared 1 base from V and 3 bases from J, leaving 9 bases between.

This chain connects TRBV4-3 to TRBJ1-2, with unresolved D. The germline CDR1 and CDR2 sequences are LGHNA and YSLEER. The CDR3 is 16 residues long. V dropped 1 base and J dropped 4 bases, with 16 bases sitting between them. The CDR3 DNA reads as TGCGCCAGCAGCCAAGCTACAAGGAGCTTATCCTATGGCTACACCTTC. It is translated as CASSQATRSLSYGYTF.

The rearrangement uses TRBV18 and TRBJ2-3; maybe TRBD2 (5 bases). Germline V CDR1 and CDR2: KGHSH, LQKENI. This CDR3 has 13 amino acids. Trimming cost V 6 bases and J 5 bases, with 12 bases left between them. CDR3 in amino acids: CASSPPGGDTQYF. The CDR3 DNA is TGTGCCAGCTCCCCGCCAGGAGGAGATACGCAGTATTTT.

The V and J genes are TRBV15 and TRBJ2-5; possible D gene TRBD2, 5 bases. V lost 0 bases and J lost 3, with 14 bases in between. CDR3 length equals 16 residues. Germline-derived CDR1 and CDR2 are LNHNV and YYDKDF (reference sequence). This chain's CDR3 is CATSRDRAVREETQYF. CDR3 in DNA: TGTGCCACCAGCAGAGATAGGGCAGTGAGGGAAGAGACCCAGTACTTC. The full variable domain, with the rest looked up from reference TRBV15 and TRBJ2-5, is DAMVIQNPRYQVTQFGKPVTLSCSQTLNHNVMYWYQQKSSQAPKLLFHYYDKDFNNEADTPDNFQSRRPNTSFCFLDIRSPGLGDTAMYLCATSRDRAVREETQYFGPGTRLLVL.

This rearrangement joins TRBV6-5 to TRBJ1-6, with 9 bases that match TRBD1. J was trimmed by 7 bases and V by 4 bases; bases with no gene match: 5. The CDR3 length is 15 residues. Germline loops: CDR1 MNHEY, CDR2 SVGAGI. The CDR3 nucleotides read TGTGCCAGCAGTTTCGGTGGACAGGGGAATTCACCCCTCCACTTT. Its protein is CASSFGGQGNSPLHF.